These 14 T cell receptor beta chains were all obtained from the same sample, sequenced in a study of blood T cell repertoires in COVID-19. The repertoire was sequenced with immunoSEQ multiplex PCR; TCRdb's copy has only in-frame clones and lacks some. Among 55,000 to 75,000 clones listed, 65% to 85% were seen once. The sequenced sample consisted of peripheral blood. The origin of the receptors is a man older than 75 with COVID-19, enrolled during active disease.

The chain joins TRBV3-1 (or the pseudogene TRBV3-2) to TRBJ2-3; unclear D gene. V was trimmed by 8 bases and J by 7 bases, leaving 13 bases between them. Germline CDR1 is LGHDT and CDR2 is YNNKEL (reference sequence). This CDR3 has 12 amino acids. In DNA, the CDR3 is TGTGCCAGCGGCGCCTCAGGTAATACGCAGTATTTT. It translates to CASGASGNTQYF.

The chain carries TRBV27 and TRBJ2-2; 7 positions match TRBD2. V lost 5 bases and J lost 7; bases outside the gene matches: 10. CDR3 size: 15 residues. Germline CDR1 reads MNHEY; CDR2 reads SMNVEV (reference sequence). CDR3 sequence (DNA): TGTGCCAGCAGTCCCTCAGGGAGGGTTATCGGGGAGCTGTTTTTT. Its translation: CASSPSGRVIGELFF.

This CDR3 is CASSQLASTADTQYF. CDR3 bases: TGTGCCAGCAGCCAACTAGCTTCCACGGCAGATACGCAGTATTTT. This rearrangement joins TRBV7-2 to TRBJ2-3; maybe TRBD2 (6 bases). The CDR3 has 15 residues. V shed 5 bases and J shed 4 bases, with 16 bases lying between them. The V gene's germline CDR1 is SGHTA and CDR2 FQGNSA.

This chain uses TRBV12-3 or TRBV12-4 with TRBJ1-1; a possible D gene is TRBD1 (6 bases). V lost 6 bases to trimming and J lost 7 bases, with 15 bases between them. This CDR3 is built from 13 residues. CDR3 in amino acids: CASRGDNSVEAFF. The DNA of the CDR3 is TGTGCCAGCAGGGGGGACAATTCAGTTGAAGCTTTCTTT.

This clone came up once. This chain uses TRBV19 with TRBJ2-3; D not resolved. V lost 6 bases and J lost 4, with 5 bases in between. The CDR3 is 11 amino acids. Per the germline V gene, CDR1 is LNHDA and CDR2 is SQIVND (reference sequence). The CDR3 DNA is TGTGCCAGTAGGCAGGCAGATACGCAGTATTTT. As protein: CASRQADTQYF.

This CDR3 is CASSQWRGGAGETQYF. The CDR3 nucleotides are TGTGCCAGCAGCCAATGGCGGGGCGGGGCAGGAGAGACCCAGTACTTC. This chain joins TRBV3-1 (or the pseudogene TRBV3-2) and TRBJ2-5; D may be TRBD2 (6 bases). The CDR3 runs 16 residues. Trimming cost V 2 bases and J 4 bases, with 17 bases left between them. Germline loops: CDR1 LGHDT, CDR2 YNNKEL (reference sequence).

In its sample, this clone was seen a few times. The CDR3 loop reads CASSREPLGGWELFF. In DNA, the CDR3 is TGTGCCAGCAGCCGCGAACCCCTAGGAGGATGGGAGCTGTTTTTT. The rearrangement uses TRBV27 and TRBJ2-2; D may be TRBD2 (5 bases). Trimming cost V 6 bases and J 9 bases, with 20 bases left between them. Germline V gene sequence: CDR1 MNHEY, CDR2 SMNVEV (reference sequence). This CDR3 spans 15 amino acids.

The J gene is TRBJ2-7, the V gene TRBV6-5; the D is unclear. V lost 0 bases, J lost 1 base, and 7 bases lay in between. The CDR3 has 14 amino acids. Germline lookup yields CDR1 MNHEY and CDR2 SVGAGI. The CDR3 is CASSYSGESYEQYF. The CDR3 region has the DNA TGTGCCAGCAGTTACTCCGGAGAGTCCTACGAGCAGTACTTC.

J is TRBJ2-1 and V is TRBV28, with D perhaps matching TRBD1 (5 bases). This CDR3 contains 17 residues. V was clipped by 3 bases and J by 10 bases, with 25 bases between them. Germline V gene sequence: CDR1 MDHEN, CDR2 SYDVKM. The CDR3 DNA is TGTGCCAGCAGTTTGTCCCGGTTAGGGGCCCCAGGGTACGAGCAGTTCTTC. Protein: CASSLSRLGAPGYEQFF.

In its sample, this clone was seen once. This sequence joins TRBV28 and TRBJ2-5; TRBD2 might be the D (5 bases). This CDR3 has 14 amino acids. Germline CDR1 is MDHEN and CDR2 is SYDVKM. V lost 7 bases and J lost 4, with 16 bases in between. CDR3: CASNSSAGVETQYF. The CDR3 coding sequence is TGTGCCAGCAATTCCTCCGCCGGGGTAGAGACCCAGTACTTC.

The chain employs TRBV25-1 and TRBJ2-5, with TRBD1 identical over 8 bases. This CDR3 is 15 amino acids long. After removal of 1 base from V and 1 base from J, the junction contained 2 bases not matched to a gene. Germline CDR1 and CDR2: MGHDK and SYGVNS. CDR3 in DNA: TGTGCCAGCAGTGAATTCGGGACAGGCCAAGAGACCCAGTACTTC. It yields the protein CASSEFGTGQETQYF.

The chain couples TRBV2 to TRBJ1-5, with D perhaps matching TRBD1 (5 bases). Germline V gene lookup returns CDR1 SNHLY and CDR2 FYNNEI. Trimming removed 4 bases from V and 15 bases from J, with 13 bases in between. The CDR3 runs 11 residues. The CDR3: CASSGEGVRHF. DNA of the CDR3: TGTGCCAGCAGTGGGGAAGGGGTCCGGCATTTT. Drawing the rest from reference TRBV2 and TRBJ1-5, the complete variable domain is EPEVTQTPSHQVTQMGQEVILRCVPISNHLYFYWYRQILGQKVEFLVSFYNNEISEKSEIFDDQFSVERPDGSNFTLKIRSTKLEDSAMYFCASSGEGVRHFGDGTRLSIL.

The chain employs TRBV9 and TRBJ2-2; no firm D call. CDR3 length: 14 amino acids. The germline V and J ends were trimmed by 7 bases and 2 bases, with 12 bases remaining between them. Germline V gene sequence: CDR1 SGDLS, CDR2 YYNGEE. The CDR3 nucleotides are TGTGCCAGCGGTCCGCGAACCAACACCGGGGAGCTGTTTTTT. It specifies CASGPRTNTGELFF.

The V call is TRBV5-1, the J call TRBJ2-5, with 13 bases fitting TRBD2. Germline trimming cut 4 bases from V and 4 bases from J; bases unmatched to any gene: 7. Germline V gene sequence: CDR1 SGHRS, CDR2 YFSETQ. This CDR3 is 16 amino acids long. In DNA form, the CDR3 reads TGCGCCAGCAGCCCTGGGACTAGCGGGGCCGTAGAGACCCAGTACTTC. Protein: CASSPGTSGAVETQYF.